This T cell receptor (beta chain) was identified in a study of T cell changes during pregnancy in multiple sclerosis. The table lists this clone with a count of one. This CDR3 contains 13 residues. Trimming stripped 5 bases from V and 4 bases from J, with 10 bases between. Per germline, CDR1 SGHTA and CDR2 FQGTGA. Sequencing used immunoSEQ multiplex PCR; TCRdb keeps in-frame clones, though not all of them. This table holds about 44,000 clones, 80% to 95% found once. Sequences were derived from CD4+ T cells from peripheral blood mononuclear cells, sampled before pregnancy. The sequence derives from a female donor with multiple sclerosis, enrolled in a pregnancy study. The J gene is TRBJ2-3, the V gene TRBV7-3, with D tentatively TRBD2 (5 bases). The CDR3 DNA reads as TGTGCCAGCAGCCTGACTATTTCAGATACGCAGTATTTT. It codes for CASSLTISDTQYF.